What follows is one T cell receptor (beta chain) and its context. Specified time point: pretreatment peripheral blood. This record comes from a study of PD-L1 blockade in urothelial cancer. Looking at the study overall: Blood samples contained a median 141,255 T cells.

The CDR3 length is 15 residues. The V segment lost 2 bases and the J segment 6 bases; nucleotides outside the gene matches: 5. CDR1 and CDR2 (germline): KGHSH, LQKENI. Generated by immunoSEQ multiplex PCR, the TCRdb table keeps only in-frame clones and is missing some. Seen here are about 45,000 clones, about 88% observed once, and the top ten hold approximately 25%. Sequenced here: PBMCs, sampled around atezolizumab (anti-PD-L1) treatment. The chain recombines TRBV18 with TRBJ1-5, with TRBD1 matching over 9 bases. The receptor comes from a donor at least 40 years old with urothelial cancer. This CDR3 is CASSPGTGKSQPQHF. The CDR3 region has the DNA TGTGCCAGCTCACCAGGGACAGGGAAGTCTCAGCCCCAGCATTTT.